Listed below are T cell receptor beta chains from one sample, sequenced in a study of blood T cell repertoires in COVID-19. The repertoire was sequenced with immunoSEQ multiplex PCR; TCRdb's copy has only in-frame clones and lacks some. The table records approximately 500,000 clones, 85% to 90% of them present only once. The sequencing input was peripheral blood. Receptors originate from a woman between 50 and 59 years old with COVID-19, enrolled during active disease. The CDR3 runs from the conserved cysteine through the conserved F or W. D genes are given only for firm matches. Only part of the rows carry a size: once, few, many, or a class if the clone is expanded.

D: .; V: TRBV25-1; size: once; J: TRBJ1-2; CDR3: CASSTRGGYTF; DNA: TGTGCCAGCAGTACTAGAGGTGGCTACACCTTC
D: .; V: TRBV2; size: .; J: TRBJ2-7; CDR3: CASSSHEQYF; DNA: TGTGCCAGCAGCTCCCACGAGCAGTACTTC
D: .; V: TRBV29-1; size: .; J: TRBJ2-1; CDR3: CSVAAETTPLGEQFF; DNA: TGCAGCGTTGCCGCCGAGACTACCCCCTTGGGGGAGCAGTTCTTC
D: TRBD1; V: TRBV5-6; size: .; J: TRBJ1-1; CDR3: CASSSQGTGGEAFF; DNA: TGTGCCAGCAGCTCTCAAGGGACAGGCGGTGAAGCTTTCTTT
D: TRBD1; V: TRBV30; size: once; J: TRBJ2-7; CDR3: CAWSYDRGIYEQYF; DNA: TGTGCCTGGAGCTATGACAGGGGGATATACGAGCAGTACTTC
D: .; V: TRBV4-1; size: .; J: TRBJ1-5; CDR3: CASSLKPAGSNQPQHF; DNA: TGCGCCAGCAGCCTCAAACCCGCCGGGAGCAATCAGCCCCAGCATTTT
D: .; V: TRBV14; size: .; J: TRBJ1-2; CDR3: CASSPRWPGSGYTF; DNA: TGTGCCAGCAGCCCTCGTTGGCCAGGAAGTGGCTACACCTTC
D: TRBD1; V: TRBV9; size: .; J: TRBJ2-1; CDR3: CASSAGTGGSELFF; DNA: TGTGCCAGCAGCGCCGGGACAGGGGGTTCGGAGTTGTTCTTC
D: TRBD1; V: TRBV6-2/TRBV6-3; size: .; J: TRBJ1-1; CDR3: CASSNRGWGTEAFF; DNA: TGTGCCAGCAGTAACAGGGGTTGGGGGACTGAAGCTTTCTTT
D: .; V: TRBV30; size: .; J: TRBJ2-5; CDR3: CAWSAGTNQETQYF; DNA: TGTGCCTGGAGTGCCGGGACAAATCAAGAGACCCAGTACTTC
D: TRBD2; V: TRBV19; size: .; J: TRBJ2-4; CDR3: CASSIGTSGGVPYF; DNA: TGTGCCAGTAGTATCGGGACTAGCGGGGGAGTACCGTACTTC
D: TRBD1; V: TRBV5-5; size: .; J: TRBJ1-1; CDR3: CASSLQGDDTEAFF; DNA: TGTGCCAGCAGCTTACAGGGGGATGACACTGAAGCTTTCTTT
D: TRBD2; V: TRBV19; size: .; J: TRBJ2-1; CDR3: CASRSQGRGNEQFF; DNA: TGTGCCAGTAGAAGCCAAGGGAGGGGCAATGAGCAGTTCTTC
D: .; V: TRBV19; size: .; J: TRBJ1-1; CDR3: CASSIWRQSGRTEAFF; DNA: TGTGCCAGTAGTATTTGGAGACAGTCGGGTCGGACTGAAGCTTTCTTT
D: TRBD1; V: TRBV4-2; size: .; J: TRBJ2-7; CDR3: CASSQTTGGLSEQYF; DNA: TGTGCCAGCAGCCAAACTACAGGGGGGTTGAGCGAGCAGTACTTC
D: .; V: TRBV11-2; size: once; J: TRBJ1-6; CDR3: CASSLDGQGNSPLHF; DNA: TGTGCCAGCAGCTTAGATGGCCAGGGAAATTCACCCCTCCACTTT
D: .; V: TRBV12-3/TRBV12-4; size: .; J: TRBJ1-1; CDR3: CASRDPGSTEAFF; DNA: TGTGCCAGCAGGGACCCCGGGAGCACTGAAGCTTTCTTT
D: TRBD1; V: TRBV3-1/TRBV3-2; size: .; J: TRBJ1-3; CDR3: CASSQYRGSSGNTIYF; DNA: TGTGCCAGCAGCCAGTACAGGGGCAGCTCTGGAAACACCATATATTTT
D: TRBD1; V: TRBV6-5; size: .; J: TRBJ2-3; CDR3: CASRMTGGYADTQYF; DNA: TGTGCCAGCAGGATGACAGGGGGATACGCAGATACGCAGTATTTT
D: .; V: TRBV30; size: .; J: TRBJ1-1; CDR3: CAWSLPPAEGGTEAFF; DNA: TGTGCCTGGAGCCTCCCCCCGGCAGAGGGTGGCACTGAAGCTTTCTTT
D: .; V: TRBV28; size: .; J: TRBJ1-1; CDR3: CASSFGPGRAEAFF; DNA: TGTGCCAGCAGTTTTGGGCCGGGGAGGGCTGAAGCTTTCTTT
D: TRBD1; V: TRBV5-4; size: .; J: TRBJ1-6; CDR3: CASSLRGGTGVNSPLHF; DNA: TGTGCCAGCAGCTTGAGGGGGGGGACAGGGGTGAATTCACCCCTCCACTTT
D: .; V: TRBV5-8; size: .; J: TRBJ1-1; CDR3: CASSLAFGTEAFF; DNA: TGTGCCAGCAGCTTGGCTTTCGGGACTGAAGCTTTCTTT
D: .; V: TRBV7-9; size: .; J: TRBJ2-7; CDR3: CASSLIEDEQYF; DNA: TGTGCCAGCAGCTTAATTGAGGACGAGCAGTACTTC
D: .; V: TRBV5-1; size: .; J: TRBJ2-1; CDR3: CASSLDPGQRDEQFF; DNA: TGCGCCAGCAGCTTGGACCCGGGTCAGAGGGATGAGCAGTTCTTC
D: .; V: TRBV2; size: .; J: TRBJ2-7; CDR3: CASSLYSGLWEQYF; DNA: TGTGCCAGCAGCCTGTATAGTGGTCTTTGGGAGCAGTACTTC
D: TRBD1; V: TRBV5-1; size: few; J: TRBJ1-2; CDR3: CASSRTGDGYTF; DNA: TGCGCCAGCAGCAGGACAGGGGATGGCTACACCTTC
D: .; V: TRBV10-3; size: .; J: TRBJ2-7; CDR3: CAISDGYEQYF; DNA: TGTGCCATCAGTGACGGTTACGAGCAGTACTTC
D: TRBD2; V: TRBV7-9; size: .; J: TRBJ2-1; CDR3: CASSPGGSPNEQFF; DNA: TGTGCCAGCAGCCCCGGGGGGTCCCCCAATGAGCAGTTCTTC
D: .; V: TRBV30; size: .; J: TRBJ1-3; CDR3: CAWSVTRGTIYF; DNA: TGTGCCTGGAGTGTAACCCGGGGCACCATATATTTT
D: .; V: TRBV6-5; size: .; J: TRBJ1-5; CDR3: CASTGVAQPQHF; DNA: TGTGCCAGCACGGGGGTTGCGCAGCCCCAGCATTTT
D: .; V: TRBV18; size: .; J: TRBJ1-3; CDR3: CASSPSGRTGNTIYF; DNA: TGTGCCAGCTCACCCTCCGGCAGGACTGGAAACACCATATATTTT
D: .; V: TRBV5-1; size: .; J: TRBJ2-7; CDR3: CASSFGQRLSYEQYF; DNA: TGCGCCAGCAGCTTCGGACAGCGCTTATCCTACGAGCAGTACTTC
D: TRBD1; V: TRBV6-5; size: .; J: TRBJ2-5; CDR3: CASRGQGRKTQYF; DNA: TGTGCCAGCAGGGGACAGGGCCGCAAGACCCAGTACTTC
D: .; V: TRBV11-3; size: .; J: TRBJ2-7; CDR3: CASSLSHGYEQYF; DNA: TGTGCCAGCAGCTTAAGTCACGGGTACGAGCAGTACTTC
D: .; V: TRBV21-1; size: .; J: TRBJ2-7; CDR3: CASSMGQGADYEQYF; DNA: TGTGCCAGCAGCATGGGACAGGGGGCTGACTACGAGCAGTACTTC
D: .; V: TRBV11-2; size: .; J: TRBJ1-1; CDR3: CASSYVDGPEAFF; DNA: TGTGCCAGCAGCTATGTGGATGGGCCTGAAGCTTTCTTT
D: TRBD1; V: TRBV19; size: .; J: TRBJ2-7; CDR3: CASTPGQGPYEQYF; DNA: TGTGCCAGTACACCGGGACAGGGGCCTTACGAGCAGTACTTC
D: .; V: TRBV5-4; size: .; J: TRBJ2-2; CDR3: CASSSPGQSTGELFF; DNA: TGTGCCAGCAGCTCGCCCGGACAGAGCACCGGGGAGCTGTTTTTT
D: .; V: TRBV5-1; size: .; J: TRBJ1-4; CDR3: CASSPAGGTTNEKLFF; DNA: TGCGCCAGCAGCCCAGCCGGGGGGACAACTAATGAAAAACTGTTTTTT
D: TRBD2; V: TRBV27; size: .; J: TRBJ2-1; CDR3: CASREAGARNEQFF; DNA: TGTGCCAGCAGAGAAGCGGGGGCGAGGAATGAGCAGTTCTTC
D: TRBD2; V: TRBV6-1; size: .; J: TRBJ2-3; CDR3: CASSEVPAGFTDTQYF; DNA: TGTGCCAGCAGTGAAGTCCCAGCGGGGTTCACAGATACGCAGTATTTT
D: .; V: TRBV30; size: .; J: TRBJ1-6; CDR3: CAWKFKGESPLHF; DNA: TGTGCCTGGAAGTTTAAGGGGGAATCACCCCTCCACTTT